The clone carrying this T cell receptor beta chain was detected once. Its specificity is not known. Measured with immunoSEQ multiplex PCR; TCRdb has only the in-frame clones, and not every one. The sample holds about 99,000 clones, 80% to 95% seen once. The CDR3 is made up of 17 amino acids. Per germline, CDR1 SGHVS and CDR2 FQNEAQ. Trimming took 2 bases from V and 3 from J; bases not matched to a gene: 9. This sample was taken from a study of graft-versus-host responses after intestinal transplantation. The V call is TRBV7-8, the J call TRBJ2-2, with 7 bases matching TRBD1. The clonotype comes from a human donor who received an intestinal transplant. The specimen was unstimulated CD8+ T cells sorted from spleen or lymph node cells, collected before intestinal transplant. Here the CDR3 DNA reads TGTGCCAGCAGCTTACCTTCGGACAGGCCGGACACCGGGGAGCTGTTTTTT. Translating it yields CASSLPSDRPDTGELFF.